This T cell receptor beta chain was documented in a study of blood T cell repertoires in COVID-19. V lost 3 bases to trimming and J lost 3 bases; unmatched junction nucleotides: 2. This CDR3 is built from 13 residues. Per the germline V gene, CDR1 is SGHDT and CDR2 is YYEEEE. Some clones are missing from TCRdb's copy, which holds only in-frame ones; the method was immunoSEQ multiplex PCR. Of 150,000 or so clones in the sample, approximately 82% were seen once. The sequenced sample consisted of peripheral blood. The receptor was derived from a human donor with acute or convalescent COVID-19. The donor label of this sample is uncertain. This sequence joins TRBV5-6 and TRBJ1-1, with 7 bases that match TRBD1. The CDR3, as DNA: TGTGCCAGCAGCTACACAGGGGACACTGAAGCTTTCTTT. The encoded protein is CASSYTGDTEAFF.